This T cell receptor beta chain was recovered during a study of response to subunit inactivated influenza vaccine. The CDR3 covers 14 residues. The germline V gene encodes CDR1 ENHRY and CDR2 SYGVKD. Trimming removed 5 bases from V and 1 base from J, with 11 bases in between. The sample holds a few counts of this clonotype. The antigen remains unidentified. MiXCR, run by TCRdb on the RT-PCR reads, gives a single entry per CDR3 protein. The sample contains some 640,000 distinct CDR3 sequences, about 15% of which appear only once. Points from the study as a whole: Each seasonal flu vaccination may recruit only limited new T cells, authors suggested.

Specimen: PBMCs from blood, collected approximately 15 days before vaccination. The chain links TRBV10-3 to TRBJ1-1; tentative D call: TRBD1 (6 bases). This TCR derives from a man aged 45-60 years who received an inactivated influenza vaccine. The CDR3 region is CAISSDRWNTEAFF. CDR3 coding DNA: TGTGCCATCAGTTCCGACAGGTGGAACACTGAAGCTTTCTTT.